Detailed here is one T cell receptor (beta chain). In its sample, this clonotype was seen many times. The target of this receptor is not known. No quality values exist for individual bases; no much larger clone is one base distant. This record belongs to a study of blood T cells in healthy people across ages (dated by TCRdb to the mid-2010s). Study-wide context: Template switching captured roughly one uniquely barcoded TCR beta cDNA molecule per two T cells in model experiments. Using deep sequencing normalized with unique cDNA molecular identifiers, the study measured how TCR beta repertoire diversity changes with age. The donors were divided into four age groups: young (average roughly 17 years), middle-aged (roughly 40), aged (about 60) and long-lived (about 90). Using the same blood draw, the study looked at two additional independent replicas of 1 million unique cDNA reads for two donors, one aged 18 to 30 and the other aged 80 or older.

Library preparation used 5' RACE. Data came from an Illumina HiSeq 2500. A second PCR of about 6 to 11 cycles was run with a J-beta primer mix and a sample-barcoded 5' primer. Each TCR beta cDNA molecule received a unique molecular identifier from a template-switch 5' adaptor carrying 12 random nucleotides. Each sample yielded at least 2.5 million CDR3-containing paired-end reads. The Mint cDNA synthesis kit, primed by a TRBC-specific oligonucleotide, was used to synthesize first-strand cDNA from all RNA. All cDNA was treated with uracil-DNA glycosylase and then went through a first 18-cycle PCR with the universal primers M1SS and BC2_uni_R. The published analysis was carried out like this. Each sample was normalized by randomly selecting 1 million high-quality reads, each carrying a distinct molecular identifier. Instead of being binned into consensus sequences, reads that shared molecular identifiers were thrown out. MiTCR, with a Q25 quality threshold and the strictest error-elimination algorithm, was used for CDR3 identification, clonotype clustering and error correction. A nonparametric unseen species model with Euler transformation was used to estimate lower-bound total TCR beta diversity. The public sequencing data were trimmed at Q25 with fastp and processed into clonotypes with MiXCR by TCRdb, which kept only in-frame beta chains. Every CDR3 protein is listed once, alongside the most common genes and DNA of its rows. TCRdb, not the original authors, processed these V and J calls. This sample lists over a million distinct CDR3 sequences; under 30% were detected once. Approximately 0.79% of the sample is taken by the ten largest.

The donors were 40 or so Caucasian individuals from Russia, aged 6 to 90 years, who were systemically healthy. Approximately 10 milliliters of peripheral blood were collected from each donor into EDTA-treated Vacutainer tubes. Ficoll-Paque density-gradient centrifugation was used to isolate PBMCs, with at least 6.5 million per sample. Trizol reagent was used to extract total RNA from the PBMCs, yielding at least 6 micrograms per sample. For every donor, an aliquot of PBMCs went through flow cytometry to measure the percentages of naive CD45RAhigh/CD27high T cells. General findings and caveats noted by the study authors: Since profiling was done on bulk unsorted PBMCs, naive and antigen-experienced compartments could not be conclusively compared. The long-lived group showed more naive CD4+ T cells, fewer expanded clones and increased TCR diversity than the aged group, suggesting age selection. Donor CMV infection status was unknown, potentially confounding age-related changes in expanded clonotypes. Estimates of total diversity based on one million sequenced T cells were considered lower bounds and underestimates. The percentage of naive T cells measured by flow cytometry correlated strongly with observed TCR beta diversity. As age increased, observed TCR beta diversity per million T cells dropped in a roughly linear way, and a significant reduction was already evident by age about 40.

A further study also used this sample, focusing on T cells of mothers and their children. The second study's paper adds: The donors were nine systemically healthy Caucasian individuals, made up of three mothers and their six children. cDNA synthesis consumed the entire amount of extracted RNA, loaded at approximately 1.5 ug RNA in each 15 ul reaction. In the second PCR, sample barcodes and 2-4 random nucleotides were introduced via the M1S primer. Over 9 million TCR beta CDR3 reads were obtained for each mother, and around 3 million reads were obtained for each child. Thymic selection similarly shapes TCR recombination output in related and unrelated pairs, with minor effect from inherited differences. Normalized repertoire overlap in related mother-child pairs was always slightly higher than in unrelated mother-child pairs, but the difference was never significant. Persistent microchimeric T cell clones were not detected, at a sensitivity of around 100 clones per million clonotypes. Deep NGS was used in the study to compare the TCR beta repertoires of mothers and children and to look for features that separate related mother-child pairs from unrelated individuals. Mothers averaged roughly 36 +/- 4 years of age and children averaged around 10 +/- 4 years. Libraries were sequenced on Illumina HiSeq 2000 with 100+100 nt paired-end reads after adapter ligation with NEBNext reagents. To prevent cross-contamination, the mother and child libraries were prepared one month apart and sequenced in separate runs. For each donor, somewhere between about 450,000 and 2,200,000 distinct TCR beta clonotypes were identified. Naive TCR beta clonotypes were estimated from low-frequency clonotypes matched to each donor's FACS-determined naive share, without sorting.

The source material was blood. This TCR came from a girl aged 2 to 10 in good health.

Read as DNA, the sequence is TGTGCCAGCAGCTGGGGCATAAAAGAGACCCAGTACTTC. Its amino acids are CASSWGIKETQYF. The sequence links TRBV7-2 to TRBJ2-5; TRBD1 is possibly the D segment (5 matching bases). CDR1 and CDR2 are drawn from the germline V gene: SGHTA, FQGNSA. There are 13 amino acids in the CDR3, from cysteine to phenylalanine inclusive. Of the read, only the CDR3 DNA is kept; its 39 bases are in frame from base 1. The germline ends are 9 bases apart after V is trimmed by 4 bases and J by 3 bases.